The rows below give T cell receptor beta chains drawn from one sample of a study of tumor and adjacent non-tumor tissue in lung cancer. From the multiplex PCR reads, TCRdb called clonotypes with MiXCR, one entry per CDR3 protein. The sample yields some 90,000 distinct CDR3 sequences, 61% seen once. Material: lung tumor tissue. The receptor set was obtained from a man aged 65-85 years with non-small cell lung cancer. Each CDR3 is given with its conserved first and last residue. A D gene is named only where the DNA matches it firmly. The size of a clone is reported for some rows only, either as once, few or many, or as a class for expanded clones.

TRBV11-2	-	-	TRBJ2-3	TGTGCCAGTAGCTTCAGAGTAGCGTGGATGACAGATACGCAGTATTTT	CASSFRVAWMTDTQYF
TRBV6-1	many	TRBD1	TRBJ1-2	TGTGCCAGCAGTGAAGCGCGGACAGGATCTTTATTGTGGTACACCTTC	CASSEARTGSLLWYTF
TRBV11-2	-	TRBD2	TRBJ2-6	TGTGCCAGCAGCTTAGATTTAGCGGGGGGCTCCGGGGCCAACGTCCTGGCTTTC	CASSLDLAGGSGANVLAF
TRBV11-2	-	-	TRBJ2-2	TGTGTCGGCAGCTCAGAAGCGGTTGCGGCCGGGGGGCTGTTTTTT	CVGSSEAVAAGGLFF
TRBV12-3/TRBV12-4	-	-	TRBJ1-1	TGTGTCAGCAGTTTGCGACAGGTCCGTACTGAAGCTTTCTTT	CVSSLRQVRTEAFF
TRBV28	-	-	TRBJ2-7	TGTACCAGCAGTTTATTTTCCCTAGGTTACGAGCAGTACTTC	CTSSLFSLGYEQYF
TRBV13	-	-	TRBJ2-5	TGTGCTAGCAGCTCCTTAAGGGGCCAAGAGACCCATTACTTC	CASSSLRGQETHYF
TRBV11-2	once	-	TRBJ1-2	TGTGCCAGCAGTCAGGACCAGGCCTATGGCTACACCTTC	CASSQDQAYGYTF
TRBV5-1	-	-	TRBJ2-6	TGCGCCAGCAGCCGAAACGGGGAAATCTTGGGGGCCAACGTCCTGACTTTC	CASSRNGEILGANVLTF
TRBV28	-	-	TRBJ2-1	TGTGCCAGCAGTCCGGACAGCCACCATGAGCAGTTCTTC	CASSPDSHHEQFF
TRBV11-2	-	-	TRBJ2-2	TGTGCCAGCAGCTCAGGCAGGGGGAGGACCGGTGAGCTGTTTTTT	CASSSGRGRTGELFF
TRBV14	-	TRBD1	TRBJ2-7	TGTGCTAACAGCCAACAGGGGGGTTGGTACGAGCAGTACTTC	CANSQQGGWYEQYF
TRBV6-2/TRBV6-3	-	-	TRBJ2-5	TGTGCCAGCAGTTACTCCATATCGGCGTGGGGCCAAGGGACCCAGTACTTC	CASSYSISAWGQGTQYF
TRBV28	many	TRBD1	TRBJ2-3	TGTGCCAGCAGTCGAGGACAGGGGGCCACAGATACGCAGTATTTT	CASSRGQGATDTQYF
TRBV4-1	-	-	TRBJ1-5	TGCGCCAGCAGCCAAGATAGGGGGATTAGCAATCAGTTCCAGCATTTT	CASSQDRGISNQFQHF
TRBV2	few	TRBD2	TRBJ2-5	TGTGCCAGCAGAACTAGCGGGGGATTCCAAGAGACCCAGTACTTC	CASRTSGGFQETQYF
TRBV28	many	-	TRBJ2-1	TGTGCCAGCAGTTTCTCTTCCGACAGGCAAGTCTTC	CASSFSSDRQVF